This paragraph covers one T cell receptor beta chain sequence. This record belongs to a study of T cells expressing NK-cell markers. Turning to the study itself: Sorted CD3+CD56-NKG2C+, CD3+CD56+NKG2C- and CD3+CD56+NKG2C+ T cells were the source of the TCR beta repertoires.

Each CDR3 protein gets one entry in TCRdb, which reprocessed the 5' RACE reads and gives no DNA. This repertoire includes about 160,000 distinct CDR3 sequences. Sequencing used blood T cells: a sorted CD56 or NKG2C T cell subset, CD4+ or CD8+ T cells, or bulk PBMC T cells (not recorded which). The receptor was isolated from a man aged 18-69 years in good health.

CDR3 residues: CASSHRDRVTGELFF. The gene calls are TRBV5-8 and TRBJ2-2; TCRdb gives TRBD1 as the D gene, but with no DNA this cannot be confirmed. This CDR3 is 15 amino acids long. Germline CDR1 is SGHTS and CDR2 is YDEGEE.